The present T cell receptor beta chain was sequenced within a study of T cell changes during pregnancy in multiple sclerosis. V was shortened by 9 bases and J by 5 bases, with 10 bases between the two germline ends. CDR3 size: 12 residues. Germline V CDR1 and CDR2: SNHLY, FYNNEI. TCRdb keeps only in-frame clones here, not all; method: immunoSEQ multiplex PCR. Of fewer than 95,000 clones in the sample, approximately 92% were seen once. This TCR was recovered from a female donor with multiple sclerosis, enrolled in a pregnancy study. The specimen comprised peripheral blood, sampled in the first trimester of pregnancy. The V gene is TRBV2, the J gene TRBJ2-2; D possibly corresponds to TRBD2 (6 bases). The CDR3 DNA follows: TGTGCCAGGGCGGCGGGGACCGGGGAGCTGTTTTTT. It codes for CARAAGTGELFF.